The sequence of this T cell receptor (beta chain) was determined in a study of response to subunit inactivated influenza vaccine. This clonotype was observed a handful of times. TCRdb independently ran MiXCR on the RT-PCR reads; one entry per CDR3 protein. The repertoire holds 500,000 to 650,000 distinct CDR3 sequences, with 6.5% to 8% as singletons. This CDR3 has 14 amino acids. Germline CDR1 reads DFQATT; CDR2 reads SNEGSKA (reference sequence). V was pared by 6 bases and J by 4 bases, with 8 bases of the junction left unmatched. This sample comprised PBMCs from blood, obtained less than 30 months after vaccination. The genes are TRBV20-1 and TRBJ2-3; TRBD2 matches at 9 bases. The receptor was isolated from a man aged 45 to 70 who received an inactivated influenza vaccine. DNA for the CDR3: TGCAGTGCGAGACTAGCGGAAGCAGCAGATACGCAGTATTTT. It specifies CSARLAEAADTQYF.